The T cell receptor beta chain under discussion was sequenced for a study of T cell responses to AZD1222 COVID-19 vaccine. Study-wide results and caveats: Mostly white British, mostly female donors; authors suggested clonal diversity may be underestimated.

The CDR3 runs 17 residues. V gave up 1 base and J gave up 6 bases; unmatched junction bases: 9. The germline gives CDR1 MGHRA, CDR2 YSYEKL. The method was immunoSEQ multiplex PCR; TCRdb's version includes in-frame clones alone and lacks a portion of them. The table includes under 200,000 clones, 91% detected once. In this sample, this clone turned up once. Its antigen is currently unknown. This clonotype was obtained from an adult in good health. The sequenced sample was peripheral blood, obtained on day 0 of AZD1222 vaccination. This chain connects TRBV4-1 to TRBJ2-2; TRBD1 agrees at 9 bases. CDR3 protein: CASSQGIGTGIAGELFF. The CDR3 DNA follows: TGCGCCAGCAGCCAAGGGATAGGGACAGGGATCGCCGGGGAGCTGTTTTTT.